Listed below are T cell receptor beta chains from one sample, sequenced in a study of T cells after yellow fever vaccination. TCRdb analysed the 5' RACE reads with MiXCR anew, one entry per CDR3 protein. The data show around 25,000 distinct CDR3 sequences, around 3.3% seen once. The source was PBMCs, either bulk or a sorted T-cell subset (CD4+, CD8+, memory, or dextramer-sorted; not recorded which), collected more than 40 days after the first yellow fever vaccination. Receptors were obtained from a man between 18 and 29 years old who received the YFV17D yellow fever vaccine. The conserved cysteine and the conserved F or W are not part of the CDR3 here. The D gene is left open where the match is weak.

>TRBJ1-1|TRBV18|NA
ASSGTGMNTEAF
>TRBJ2-5|TRBV3-1|NA
ASYEVGEETQY
>TRBJ2-2|TRBV5-1|NA
ASSRRGPVTGELF
>TRBJ1-5|TRBV12-3/TRBV12-4|NA
ASSSVRADQPQH
>TRBJ2-3|TRBV6-5|NA
ASTQARGTDTQY
>TRBJ1-2|TRBV6-2/TRBV6-3|NA
ASSSRPPAIGYT
>TRBJ1-1|TRBV11-2|TRBD1
ASRPRTGGYTEAF
>TRBJ1-2|TRBV3-1|NA
ASSQGPDGGSGYT
>TRBJ2-2|TRBV2|TRBD1
ASGTVNTGELF
>TRBJ2-3|TRBV13|NA
ASSLNGPEY
>TRBJ2-2|TRBV5-1|TRBD1
ASSKGQDTGELF
>TRBJ2-5|TRBV20-1|TRBD2
SAPLAGGPQETQY
>TRBJ2-1|TRBV6-6|NA
ASSPGRNEQF
>TRBJ2-7|TRBV11-1|TRBD1
ASSPSPDRGGEQY
>TRBJ2-3|TRBV6-2/TRBV6-3|NA
ASTSVLGGGTDTQY
>TRBJ1-1|TRBV20-1|NA
SAQDSSTEAF